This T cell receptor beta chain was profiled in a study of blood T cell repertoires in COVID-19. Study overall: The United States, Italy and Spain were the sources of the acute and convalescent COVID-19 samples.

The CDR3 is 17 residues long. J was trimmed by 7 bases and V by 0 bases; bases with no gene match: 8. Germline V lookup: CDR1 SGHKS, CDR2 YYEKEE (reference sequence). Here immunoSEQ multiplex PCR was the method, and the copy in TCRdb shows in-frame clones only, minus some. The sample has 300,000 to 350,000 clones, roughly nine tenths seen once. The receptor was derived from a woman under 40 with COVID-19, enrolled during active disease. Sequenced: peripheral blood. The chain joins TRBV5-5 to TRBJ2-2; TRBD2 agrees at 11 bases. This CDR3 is CASSLVASGRQHGELFF. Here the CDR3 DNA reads TGTGCCAGCAGCTTGGTTGCTAGCGGGAGGCAGCACGGGGAGCTGTTTTTT.